These T cell receptor beta chains were read from a single sample in a study of human T cells and chemical hapten exposure. TCRdb itself ran the RACE reads through MiXCR, one entry per CDR3 protein. The sample records 150,000 to 200,000 distinct CDR3 sequences, under 35% being singletons. Here the sequenced sample was whole blood, taken in connection with sensitization to the hapten diphenylcyclopropenone (DPC). These receptors were taken from a woman aged 25-40 years with alopecia areata. Some clones in this sample may be carry-over from other donors' samples. Each CDR3 is given with its conserved first and last residue. The D gene is left open where the match is weak. Some rows mark clone size as missing; the rest say once, few, many or name a class of expanded clone.

j_call d_call clone_size v_call cdr3_nt cdr3_aa
TRBJ2-1 - - TRBV10-3 TGTGCCATAGGGGGAGGTGAGCAGTTCTTC CAIGGGEQFF
TRBJ1-2 - many TRBV29-1 TGCAGCGGATCGACAGAGTCCCTCGTCTACACCTTC CSGSTESLVYTF
TRBJ1-6 - - TRBV14 TGTGCCAGCAGCCAGGAACTGGGGAATTCACCCCTCCACTTT CASSQELGNSPLHF
TRBJ1-2 TRBD1 - TRBV7-9 TGTGCCAGCAGCTTAGTTGTGGGACAGGGGAAAGGCTACACCTTC CASSLVVGQGKGYTF
TRBJ2-2 - many TRBV29-1 TGCAGCGTTATGACAGGAGGGAACACCGGGGAGCTGTTTTTT CSVMTGGNTGELFF
TRBJ2-3 TRBD2 - TRBV28 TGTGCCAGCAGTTCAGCGGGGTATAGCACGGATACGCAGTATTTT CASSSAGYSTDTQYF
TRBJ2-3 TRBD1 - TRBV7-2 TGTGCCAGCAGCTTACAGGGGGCCCGGGGAGATACGCAGTATTTT CASSLQGARGDTQYF
TRBJ1-1 - - TRBV7-2 TGTGCCAGCAGCCCCCCCCGGGGATACACTGAAGCTTTCTTT CASSPPRGYTEAFF
TRBJ2-5 TRBD2 few TRBV28 TGTGCCAGTGGGAGACGACTAGCGGGAGCAGAGACCCAGTACTTC CASGRRLAGAETQYF
TRBJ2-3 TRBD1 - TRBV7-2 TGTGCCAGCAGCTTAGATCGGACGGGACAGACGACAGATACGCAGTATTTT CASSLDRTGQTTDTQYF
TRBJ2-5 - - TRBV29-1 TGCAGCGTCGACTCCCAGGGAAGGGAAGAGACCCAGTACTTC CSVDSQGREETQYF
TRBJ2-3 - - TRBV4-1 TGCGCCAGCAGCCTTTCAGGGCAAAGCACAGATACGCAGTATTTT CASSLSGQSTDTQYF
TRBJ1-1 - - TRBV20-1 TGCAGCCTAAATCGGGAGCGGACTGAAGCTTTCTTT CSLNRERTEAFF
TRBJ1-6 - - TRBV9 TGTGCCAGCAGCGTAGGACTCGATAATTCACCCCTCCACTTT CASSVGLDNSPLHF
TRBJ2-5 TRBD1 once TRBV20-1 TGCAGTGCGGAGTCGAGACAGGGAAAGTTAGAGACCCAGTACTTC CSAESRQGKLETQYF
TRBJ2-7 - - TRBV7-3 TGTGCCAGCAGCGAACAACAGGGTAGCGAGCAGTACTTC CASSEQQGSEQYF
TRBJ1-1 - - TRBV9 TGTGCCAGCAGCGTAGGGGCCCTAAACACTGAAGCTTTCTTT CASSVGALNTEAFF
TRBJ2-7 TRBD1 - TRBV6-6 TGTGCCAGCAGTAAGAGCTGGACAGGGGCAATTTACGAGCAGTACTTC CASSKSWTGAIYEQYF
TRBJ1-6 - few TRBV21-1 TGTGCCAGCAGCAAGGGACTCGGCGAAGGCTTT CASSKGLGEGF
TRBJ2-7 - - TRBV28 TGTGCCAGCAGTCTCCGGGACGGACTCTACGAGCAGTACTTC CASSLRDGLYEQYF
TRBJ2-7 - few TRBV2 TGTGCCAGCAGTGTTGGCTACGAGCAGTACTTC CASSVGYEQYF
TRBJ1-5 TRBD1 few TRBV6-2/TRBV6-3 TGTGCCACGAAGACAGGGGTACCAATCTATAGCAATCAGCCCCAGCATTTT CATKTGVPIYSNQPQHF
TRBJ1-2 - few TRBV20-1 TGCAGTGCTACCGACAGGAACTATGGCTACACCTTC CSATDRNYGYTF
TRBJ1-1 TRBD1 many TRBV28 TGTGCCAGCAGCTCCGGGACAGCGAACACTGAAGCTTTCTTT CASSSGTANTEAFF
TRBJ2-3 - - TRBV9 TGTGCCAGCAGCCCCCATCTGCAGAGGGCCACAGATACGCAGTATTTT CASSPHLQRATDTQYF
TRBJ2-2 TRBD2 - TRBV7-6 TGTGCCAGCAGCTTAGCGCCGGGCCTGGCCGGGACTAGCGGCCCGAACACCGGGGAGCTGTTTTTT CASSLAPGLAGTSGPNTGELFF
TRBJ1-2 - - TRBV20-1 TGCAGTGCCCGCACAGGAATCACCTATGGCTACACCTTC CSARTGITYGYTF
TRBJ2-7 - - TRBV7-9 TGTGCCAGCAGCCAAACCCCATACGAGCAGTACTTC CASSQTPYEQYF
TRBJ2-3 - few TRBV7-2 TGTGCCAGCAGCTTAGGCCTCCTCACAGATACGCAGTATTTT CASSLGLLTDTQYF
TRBJ2-1 - - TRBV19 TGTGCCAGTAGGACATATCACAATGAGCAGTTCTTC CASRTYHNEQFF
TRBJ1-1 - few TRBV28 TGTGCCAGCAGTAGTATCTTTGGGACTGTTAGGAACGAAGCTTTCTTT CASSSIFGTVRNEAFF
TRBJ1-2 - few TRBV21-1 TGTGCCAGCAGCAACCCCGCGAAGGGGGCCAACTATGGCTACACCTTC CASSNPAKGANYGYTF
TRBJ2-5 TRBD1 - TRBV4-3 TGCGCCAGCAGCCGGAACAGGGGAGAGACCCAGTACTTC CASSRNRGETQYF
TRBJ2-5 - - TRBV28 TGTGCCAGCAGCTCGCCCGGGTTTTCAGAGACCCAGTACTTC CASSSPGFSETQYF
TRBJ2-2 - few TRBV20-1 TGCAGTGCTTCCCGGACAGGGAGGGGAGCCGGGGAGCTGTTTTTT CSASRTGRGAGELFF
TRBJ2-7 - - TRBV28 TGTGCCAGCAGCCTCGTCGACAGCTCCTACGAGCAGTACTTC CASSLVDSSYEQYF
TRBJ1-2 TRBD1 - TRBV28 TGTGCCAGCAGTTGGGGGACAGGGGAGTGGGGCTACACCTTC CASSWGTGEWGYTF
TRBJ2-5 TRBD1 - TRBV19 TGTGCCAGTAGTTCCGGGACAGGGGGAGAGACCCAGTACTTC CASSSGTGGETQYF
TRBJ2-3 - - TRBV20-1 TGCAGTGCTAGAGATCCCGTTCGGGGGAGCACAGATACGCAGTATTTT CSARDPVRGSTDTQYF
TRBJ2-5 - few TRBV18 TGTGCCAGCTCACCAGGGGTGGACGGCCGACAAGAGACCCAGTACTTC CASSPGVDGRQETQYF
TRBJ1-2 TRBD1 - TRBV2 TGTGCCAGCAGGTCGGACAGGGTGAATGGCTACACCTTC CASRSDRVNGYTF
TRBJ2-1 - few TRBV20-1 TGCAGTGCTAGGGGGGCCTTCTCCTACAATGAGCAGTTCTTC CSARGAFSYNEQFF
TRBJ2-3 - - TRBV7-2 TGTGCCAGCAGCTACCAAGGCGGGTTCAGCACAGATACGCAGTATTTT CASSYQGGFSTDTQYF
TRBJ2-7 - - TRBV28 TGTGCCAGCAGCCCCGCGGGGAGGTACGACGAGCAGTACTTC CASSPAGRYDEQYF
TRBJ1-3 - - TRBV20-1 TGCAGTGCTAGCTGGGGAGGAACTGGAAACACCATATATTTT CSASWGGTGNTIYF
TRBJ1-4 - many TRBV18 TGTGCCAGCACCCGAAGTGTGGTGGCTAATGAAAAACTGTTTTTT CASTRSVVANEKLFF
TRBJ2-1 - - TRBV21-1 TGTGCCACCAGGAGAATCTCCTACAATGAGCAGTTCTTC CATRRISYNEQFF
TRBJ1-5 - - TRBV7-9 TGTGCCAGCAGCTTAGGCACGGGAGTCAATCAGCCCCAGCATTTT CASSLGTGVNQPQHF
TRBJ1-2 - few TRBV28 TGTGCCAGCAGAACAGGATGGGGTGGCTACACCTTC CASRTGWGGYTF
TRBJ1-5 - few TRBV28 TGTGCCAGCAGAACCATAAGGGAGGGCAATCAGCCCCAGCATTTT CASRTIREGNQPQHF
TRBJ2-1 TRBD2 few TRBV9 TGTGCCAGCAGCCCCTCCCTTGTAAGCGGGGGGCCCCTCTACAATGAGCAGTTCTTC CASSPSLVSGGPLYNEQFF
TRBJ2-3 - - TRBV7-2 TGTGCCAGCAGCTTAAAGACGGGGGTTAGCCACAACCCCCCAGATACGCAGTATTTT CASSLKTGVSHNPPDTQYF
TRBJ2-7 - - TRBV20-1 TGCAGTGCTAGATTACTGTTCGACGAGCAGTACTTC CSARLLFDEQYF
TRBJ1-2 - few TRBV27 TGTGCCAGCAGTACGGGAGGAGGGCTCAGGGGCTACACCTTC CASSTGGGLRGYTF